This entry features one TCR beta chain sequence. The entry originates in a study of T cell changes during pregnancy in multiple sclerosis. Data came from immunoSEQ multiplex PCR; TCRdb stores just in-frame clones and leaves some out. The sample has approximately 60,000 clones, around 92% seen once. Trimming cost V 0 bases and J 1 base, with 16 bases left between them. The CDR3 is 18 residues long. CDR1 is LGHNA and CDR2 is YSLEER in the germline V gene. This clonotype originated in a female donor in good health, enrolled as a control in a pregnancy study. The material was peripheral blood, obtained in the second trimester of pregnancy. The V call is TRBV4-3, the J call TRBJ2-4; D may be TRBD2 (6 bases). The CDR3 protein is CASSQDPSGVSAKNIQYF. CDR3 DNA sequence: TGCGCCAGCAGCCAAGATCCGTCGGGAGTATCGGCCAAAAACATTCAGTACTTC.